The next 32 T cell receptor beta chains were all read from a single sample in a study of shared clonotypes between healthy human individuals (dated by TCRdb to the early 2020s). The library was built by means of the immunoSEQ multiplex PCR assay. Not all clones reach the TCRdb copy of this immuneACCESS table, which keeps in-frame sequences only. Checked studies attribute under half of the gap to unresolved V genes and leave the rest unexplained. The sample includes about 1.1 million clones, with 60% to 80% observed a single time. About 0.94% of the sample lies in the top ten. The sample consisted of memory CD4+ T cells from PBMCs. The cell subset or site label, read with the paper, signifies: CD45RA-negative fraction. These receptors were taken from a man aged 18 to 30 in good health. Some clones in this sample may be carry-over from other donors' samples.

CDR3 region: CASSQETQHRRGGETQYF. CDR3 coding DNA: TGTGCCAGCAGCCAAGAGACCCAGCACAGAAGGGGGGGGGAGACCCAGTACTTC. The chain joins TRBV4-2 to TRBJ2-5; D is possibly TRBD2 (7 bases). The CDR3 length is 18 residues. V lost 0 bases and J lost 5, with 22 bases in between. From germline, CDR1 is LGHNA and CDR2 YNFKEQ.

V and J are TRBV6-5 and TRBJ2-7; D not resolved. CDR3 length equals 15 residues. Germline-derived CDR1 and CDR2 are MNHEY and SVGAGI. Trimming cost V 3 bases and J 4 bases, with 16 bases left between them. The CDR3: CASSYSFLDGYEQYF. CDR3 bases: TGTGCCAGCAGTTATAGTTTCCTCGATGGGTACGAGCAGTACTTC.

V gene TRBV29-1 combines with J gene TRBJ2-3; D is unclear. CDR3 size: 14 residues. Germline V gene lookup returns CDR1 SQVTM and CDR2 ANQGSEA. V lost 4 bases and J lost 7, with 18 bases in between. The CDR3 reads CSVASQAFKNTQYF. In DNA, the CDR3 is TGCAGCGTTGCGTCCCAGGCGTTTAAGAATACGCAGTATTTT.

The V gene is TRBV6-5, the J gene TRBJ2-1; no definite D call. The CDR3 consists of 11 residues. The germline V gene encodes CDR1 MNHEY and CDR2 SVGAGI. Trimming shortened V by 6 bases and J by 7 bases, and 7 bases separated the two germline ends. In DNA, the CDR3 is TGTGCCAGCAGCCGTCAGAATGAGCAGTTCTTC. The encoded protein is CASSRQNEQFF.

This chain joins TRBV5-4 and TRBJ2-5; TRBD2 matches 7 bases. Germline CDR1 SGHNT, CDR2 YYREEE (reference sequence). This CDR3 region has 14 residues. Trimming at V came to 1 base and at J to 5 bases, leaving 5 bases not matched to a gene. The CDR3 sequence is CASSLSGRGETQYF. CDR3 DNA: TGTGCCAGCAGCTTGTCGGGGCGGGGGGAGACCCAGTACTTC.

The chain employs TRBV7-2 and TRBJ2-1; no definite D call. Germline loops: CDR1 SGHTA, CDR2 FQGNSA. The CDR3 extends over 13 amino acids. Between the trimmed V and J ends, which lost 2 bases and 3 bases, there was a span of 5 bases. The CDR3: CASSLISYNEQFF. The CDR3 bases are TGTGCCAGCAGCTTAATTAGCTACAATGAGCAGTTCTTC.

This rearrangement joins TRBV5-4 to TRBJ2-5, with 7 bases that match TRBD1. The DNA end favors TRBJ2-7, so the J call may be wrong. Germline CDR1 and CDR2: SGHNT and YYREEE (reference sequence). The CDR3 runs to 15 residues. CDR3 nucleotides: TGTGCCAGCAGACCAGGGGGAAGTGGTTACTACGAGCAGTACTTC. It encodes CASRPGGSGYYEQYF.

The chain couples TRBV7-2 to TRBJ1-5; TRBD1 aligns across 7 bases. Germline V gene sequence: CDR1 SGHTA, CDR2 FQGNSA. The CDR3 covers 12 residues. V was pared by 2 bases and J by 13 bases, with 5 bases of the junction left unmatched. CDR3 in DNA: TGTGCCAGCAGCTTATTGAAGGGGGCGCAGCATTTT. As protein: CASSLLKGAQHF.

V usage is TRBV6-1 and J usage is TRBJ2-1; D ambiguous. The CDR3 extends over 14 amino acids. CDR1 is MNHNS and CDR2 is SASEGT in the germline V gene. Between the trimmed V and J ends, which lost 2 bases and 2 bases, there was a span of 7 bases. The CDR3 protein is CASSESGTYNEQFF. CDR3 DNA: TGTGCCAGCAGTGAATCCGGAACCTACAATGAGCAGTTCTTC.

This clone has at least ten counts. The chain couples TRBV13 to TRBJ1-1; D not resolved. The germline V and J ends were trimmed by 5 bases and 0 bases, with 10 bases remaining between them. There are 14 residues in the CDR3. CDR1 is PRHDT and CDR2 is FYEKMQ in the germline V gene (reference sequence). The CDR3 sequence: CASSPSTMNTEAFF. The CDR3 nucleotides are TGTGCCAGCAGCCCGTCGACCATGAACACTGAAGCTTTCTTT.

The V call is TRBV7-2, the J call TRBJ2-7; TRBD2 agrees at 14 bases. This CDR3 region has 16 residues. The junction had 12 bases not matched to a gene; V was cut back by 4 bases and J by 10 bases. In germline, CDR1 is SGHTA, CDR2 FQGNSA. This chain's CDR3 is CASSSLGGTSGSEQYF. The CDR3 DNA reads as TGTGCCAGCAGCTCCCTCGGGGGGACTAGCGGGAGCGAACAGTACTTC.

This clone was picked up a small number of times. The gene calls are TRBV19 and TRBJ1-5; 9 bases are a match to TRBD1. Trimming at V came to 7 bases and at J to 5 bases, leaving 12 bases not matched to a gene. Germline V gene sequence: CDR1 LNHDA, CDR2 SQIVND (reference sequence). This CDR3 spans 16 amino acids. CDR3 in DNA: TGTGCCAGTACACTAAGGCCGGGACAGGGTGATCAGCCCCAGCATTTT. Its translation is CASTLRPGQGDQPQHF.

This clone appeared a few times. The chain carries TRBV5-1 and TRBJ2-3; D is perhaps TRBD2 (6 bases). CDR3 length equals 13 residues. The V gene lost 7 bases and the J gene lost 2 bases, with 11 bases spanning the gap. CDR1 SGHRS and CDR2 YFSETQ come from the germline V gene. The CDR3 sequence is CASGPGLTDTQYF. The DNA for the CDR3 is TGCGCCAGCGGCCCGGGACTCACAGATACGCAGTATTTT.

The V call is TRBV27, the J call TRBJ1-2; 8 bases align to TRBD1. CDR1 and CDR2 from the germline V gene are MNHEY and SMNVEV (reference sequence). The CDR3 is made up of 12 amino acids. Losses at the gene ends were 5 bases for V and 8 bases for J; bases not matched to a gene: 4. The CDR3 loop is CASSDRTGGYTF. In DNA form, the CDR3 reads TGTGCCAGCAGTGACCGGACAGGGGGCTACACCTTC.

This clone has a handful of counts. Other DNA sequences from this sample encode an identical CDR3 as well. The rearrangement joins TRBV2 to TRBJ1-1; the match to TRBD1 covers 7 bases. The germline gives CDR1 SNHLY, CDR2 FYNNEI. The CDR3 covers 12 residues. V lost 6 bases to trimming and J lost 4 bases; unmatched junction nucleotides: 2. Written as DNA, the CDR3 is TGTGCCAGCAGAGCAGGGGGCACTGAAGCTTTCTTT. This encodes CASRAGGTEAFF.

This clone came up once. This chain joins TRBV7-8 and TRBJ1-5; D perhaps matches TRBD1 (6 bases). The germline gives CDR1 SGHVS, CDR2 FQNEAQ. This CDR3 comprises 14 residues. Trimming cost V 1 base and J 4 bases, with 8 bases left between them. The CDR3 sequence is CASSLVDRNQPQHF. CDR3 coding DNA: TGTGCCAGCAGCTTAGTGGACAGAAATCAGCCCCAGCATTTT.

This chain joins TRBV5-5 and TRBJ1-2; D is unclear. The CDR3 spans 13 residues. CDR1 SGHKS and CDR2 YYEKEE come from the germline V gene (reference sequence). V was shortened by 3 bases and J by 3 bases, with 9 bases between the two germline ends. CDR3 bases: TGTGCCAGCAGCTCGATCGGTTACTATGGCTACACCTTC. Residues: CASSSIGYYGYTF.

This clone has a single count. The same CDR3 is also encoded by other DNA sequences in this sample. The rearrangement links TRBV5-1 to TRBJ2-1; TRBD2 aligns across 10 bases. The CDR3 totals 15 residues. V trimming: 3 bases; J trimming: 2 bases; junction bases outside the gene matches: 2. Germline V gene data show CDR1 as SGHRS and CDR2 as YFSETQ. For the CDR3, the DNA is TGCGCCAGCAGCTCACTAGCGGGGCCCTACAATGAGCAGTTCTTC. It specifies CASSSLAGPYNEQFF. The full variable domain, its missing parts supplied by reference TRBV5-1 and TRBJ2-1, is KAGVTQTPRYLIKTRGQQVTLSCSPISGHRSVSWYQQTPGQGLQFLFEYFSETQRNKGNFPGRFSGRQFSNSRSEMNVSTLELGDSALYLCASSSLAGPYNEQFFGPGTRLTVL.

The CDR3 DNA follows: TGTGCCAGCAGTTCCCCGGGGCGGGAGAGGCATGAGCAGTTCTTC. Encoded protein: CASSSPGRERHEQFF. The chain recombines TRBV6-5 with TRBJ2-1; 7 bases are a match to TRBD2. CDR1 is MNHEY and CDR2 is SVGAGI in the germline V gene. With V trimmed by 4 bases and J by 8 bases, 11 bases remained unmatched. The CDR3 length is 15 residues.

The chain links TRBV7-9 to TRBJ2-3, with D possibly matching TRBD1 (6 bases). Germline CDR1 and CDR2: SEHNR and FQNEAQ (reference sequence). The CDR3 runs to 16 residues. The V and J ends lost 5 bases and 2 bases respectively, with 17 bases between them. The CDR3 DNA follows: TGTGCCAGCAGCGCCGGGACACTGACCGACACAGATACGCAGTATTTT. This gives the protein CASSAGTLTDTDTQYF. The full variable domain, completed using reference TRBV7-9 and TRBJ2-3, is DTGVSQNPRHKITKRGQNVTFRCDPISEHNRLYWYRQTLGQGPEFLTYFQNEAQLEKSRLLSDRFSAERPKGSFSTLEIQRTEQGDSAMYLCASSAGTLTDTDTQYFGPGTRLTVL.

The genes are TRBV7-2 and TRBJ2-1; a possible D gene is TRBD2 (5 bases). The V gene lost 6 bases and the J gene lost 1 base, with 13 bases spanning the gap. The CDR3 length is 15 residues. In germline, CDR1 is SGHTA, CDR2 FQGNSA. In nucleotides, the CDR3 is TGTGCCAGCAGTCGGACTGGCGGATCCTACAATGAGCAGTTCTTC. Translation: CASSRTGGSYNEQFF. Full variable domain (outside the CDR3, taken from reference TRBV7-2 and TRBJ2-1): GAGVSQSPSNKVTEKGKDVELRCDPISGHTALYWYRQSLGQGLEFLIYFQGNSAPDKSGLPSDRFSAERTGGSVSTLTIQRTQQEDSAVYLCASSRTGGSYNEQFFGPGTRLTVL.

The chain combines TRBV28 with TRBJ1-1; D not resolved. Deletions cut 5 bases from V and 0 bases from J, with 13 bases between. The germline gives CDR1 MDHEN, CDR2 SYDVKM. CDR3 length equals 15 residues. DNA for the CDR3: TGTGCCAGCAGTCCGGGCGGATTGATGAACACTGAAGCTTTCTTT. It yields the protein CASSPGGLMNTEAFF.

DNA of the CDR3: TGTGCCAGCGCATTAGCGGGTTACCAAGAGACCCAGTACTTC. Its protein product is CASALAGYQETQYF. The chain is built from TRBV19 and TRBJ2-5; 7 bases are shared with TRBD2. The CDR3 totals 14 residues. CDR1 LNHDA and CDR2 SQIVND come from the germline V gene (reference sequence). After removal of 9 bases from V and 0 bases from J, the junction contained 7 bases not matched to a gene.

The table lists this clone with a count of one. This sample also contains other DNA sequences that code for the same CDR3. The chain links TRBV5-1 to TRBJ1-1; D not resolved. There are 14 residues in the CDR3. The germline V and J ends were trimmed by 0 bases and 1 base, with 7 bases remaining between them. CDR1 is SGHRS and CDR2 is YFSETQ in the germline V gene. The CDR3: CASSLGLGNTEAFF. The CDR3, as DNA: TGCGCCAGCAGCTTGGGGTTGGGGAACACTGAAGCTTTCTTT.

The J gene is TRBJ2-7, the V gene TRBV7-9; D assignment may be TRBD1 or TRBD2 (7 bases each). This CDR3 is 14 amino acids long. V dropped 4 bases and J dropped 2 bases, with 12 bases sitting between them. Germline-derived CDR1 and CDR2 are SEHNR and FQNEAQ (reference sequence). The CDR3 nucleotides read TGTGCCAGCAGCTCGCAGGGGGGGCCCTACGAGCAGTACTTC. Translating gives CASSSQGGPYEQYF. Based on the CDR3 plus reference TRBV7-9 and TRBJ2-7, the full variable domain is DTGVSQNPRHKITKRGQNVTFRCDPISEHNRLYWYRQTLGQGPEFLTYFQNEAQLEKSRLLSDRFSAERPKGSFSTLEIQRTEQGDSAMYLCASSSQGGPYEQYFGPGTRLTVT.

The chain is built from TRBV5-1 and TRBJ1-1, with D maybe TRBD1 (6 bases). CDR3 length: 15 residues. Trimming took 0 bases from V and 11 from J, leaving 20 bases between them. CDR1 and CDR2 (germline): SGHRS, YFSETQ. The CDR3, as DNA: TGCGCCAGCAGCTTGGCCGAGCCAGGGGCTTCTGCTGCTTTCTTT. Translation gives CASSLAEPGASAAFF.

The gene calls are TRBV7-9 and TRBJ1-2; D unclear. V gave up 0 bases and J gave up 4 bases, with 12 bases separating them. CDR3 size: 15 residues. The germline V gene has CDR1 SEHNR and CDR2 FQNEAQ (reference sequence). The CDR3, as DNA: TGTGCCAGCAGCTTAGCGTTCAAGGCCTCCTATGGCTACACCTTC. Its translation: CASSLAFKASYGYTF.

The rearrangement uses TRBV30 and TRBJ1-1; D perhaps matches TRBD1 (5 bases). V lost 3 bases to trimming and J lost 1 base, with 9 bases between them. Germline loops: CDR1 GTSNPN, CDR2 SVGIG (reference sequence). The CDR3 runs to 13 residues. The CDR3 reads CAWRFQGNTEAFF. DNA of the CDR3: TGTGCCTGGAGATTCCAGGGGAACACTGAAGCTTTCTTT.

This clone has a handful of counts. This chain links TRBV6-1 with TRBJ1-1; D gene uncertain. Per the germline V gene, CDR1 is MNHNS and CDR2 is SASEGT. This CDR3 has 15 amino acids. V lost 0 bases, J lost 4 bases, and 12 bases lay in between. CDR3 loop: CASSEAGSRSTEAFF. In DNA, the CDR3 is TGTGCCAGCAGTGAAGCGGGCTCGAGGAGCACTGAAGCTTTCTTT.

This chain links TRBV11-2 with TRBJ2-3; 7 bases are a match to TRBD2. Germline V CDR1 and CDR2: SGHAT, FQNNGV. V was clipped by 5 bases and J by 8 bases; unmatched bases: 4. The CDR3 is made up of 12 amino acids. CDR3 in amino acids: CASSVGGGTQYF. In nucleotides, the CDR3 is TGTGCCAGCAGCGTTGGGGGGGGTACGCAGTATTTT.

V is TRBV18 and J is TRBJ2-2, with TRBD2 identical over 9 bases. The junction had 9 bases not matched to a gene; V was cut back by 5 bases and J by 5 bases. The germline CDR1 and CDR2 sequences are KGHSH and LQKENI. The CDR3 loop spans 16 amino acids. CDR3 coding DNA: TGTGCCAGCTCAGAATATAGCGGGAGAGAGACCGGGGAGCTGTTTTTT. Amino acid sequence: CASSEYSGRETGELFF.

The chain carries TRBV2 and TRBJ1-3; tentatively, D is TRBD1 (6 bases). From germline, CDR1 is SNHLY and CDR2 FYNNEI. The CDR3 is 13 amino acids. Trimming removed 6 bases from V and 4 bases from J, with 10 bases in between. CDR3 sequence (DNA): TGTGCCAGCAGAGATGACAGGGGAAACACCATATATTTT. Amino acids: CASRDDRGNTIYF.